This is a list of T cell receptor beta chains from one sample in a study of T cell changes during pregnancy in multiple sclerosis. The table came from immunoSEQ multiplex PCR; TCRdb's copy has only in-frame clones and leaves some out. Of roughly 110,000 clones listed, 85% to 95% are singletons. The source material was peripheral blood, sampled in the third trimester of pregnancy. The receptors were gathered from a female donor in good health, enrolled as a control in a pregnancy study. The CDR3 runs from the conserved cysteine through the conserved F or W. A D gene is named only where the DNA matches it firmly. The size of a clone is reported for some rows only, either as once, few or many, or as a class for expanded clones.

V gene: TRBV6-6
clone size: -
D gene: -
J gene: TRBJ1-3
CDR3 protein: CASSRADSGNTIYF
CDR3 DNA: TGTGCCAGCAGCAGGGCGGATTCTGGAAACACCATATATTTT

V gene: TRBV4-3
clone size: -
D gene: TRBD1
J gene: TRBJ2-2
CDR3 protein: CASSQRPLSGTVNTGELFF
CDR3 DNA: TGCGCCAGCAGCCAGCGCCCTCTATCCGGGACAGTGAACACCGGGGAGCTGTTTTTT

V gene: TRBV9
clone size: once
D gene: TRBD2
J gene: TRBJ2-3
CDR3 protein: CASSIPGRGVTDTQYF
CDR3 DNA: TGTGCCAGCAGTATCCCTGGGCGGGGGGTCACAGATACGCAGTATTTT

V gene: TRBV29-1
clone size: -
D gene: TRBD1
J gene: TRBJ1-3
CDR3 protein: CSVDAGGAGNTIYF
CDR3 DNA: TGCAGCGTTGATGCAGGGGGCGCCGGAAACACCATATATTTT

V gene: TRBV19
clone size: -
D gene: -
J gene: TRBJ2-3
CDR3 protein: CASSALQGGRTDTQYF
CDR3 DNA: TGTGCCAGTAGTGCCCTACAGGGGGGGAGAACAGATACGCAGTATTTT

V gene: TRBV7-9
clone size: -
D gene: -
J gene: TRBJ2-2
CDR3 protein: CASSLWGTPNTGELFF
CDR3 DNA: TGTGCCAGCAGCTTATGGGGCACCCCGAACACCGGGGAGCTGTTTTTT

V gene: TRBV6-1
clone size: -
D gene: -
J gene: TRBJ2-2
CDR3 protein: CASRTTGPSGELFF
CDR3 DNA: TGTGCCAGCAGGACGACAGGCCCCTCGGGGGAGCTGTTTTTT

V gene: TRBV4-3
clone size: once
D gene: TRBD2
J gene: TRBJ2-1
CDR3 protein: CASSPSGGAYNEQFF
CDR3 DNA: TGCGCCAGCAGCCCGAGCGGGGGGGCCTACAATGAGCAGTTCTTC

V gene: TRBV18
clone size: -
D gene: TRBD1
J gene: TRBJ2-1
CDR3 protein: CATRTGAETYNEQFF
CDR3 DNA: TGTGCCACCCGGACAGGGGCTGAAACCTACAATGAGCAGTTCTTC

V gene: TRBV15
clone size: -
D gene: -
J gene: TRBJ1-1
CDR3 protein: CATSTASQGSGTEAFF
CDR3 DNA: TGTGCCACCAGCACAGCGTCCCAGGGGAGTGGAACTGAAGCTTTCTTT

V gene: TRBV7-9
clone size: -
D gene: -
J gene: TRBJ2-3
CDR3 protein: CASSRSTDTQYF
CDR3 DNA: TGTGCCAGCAGTCGTAGCACAGATACGCAGTATTTT

V gene: TRBV18
clone size: -
D gene: -
J gene: TRBJ2-5
CDR3 protein: CASSVRVQETQYF
CDR3 DNA: TGTGCCAGCTCAGTGCGGGTCCAAGAGACCCAGTACTTC

V gene: TRBV4-3
clone size: -
D gene: TRBD1
J gene: TRBJ2-6
CDR3 protein: CASSQIGTGGSGANVLTF
CDR3 DNA: TGCGCCAGCAGCCAAATCGGGACAGGGGGTTCCGGGGCCAACGTCCTGACTTTC

V gene: TRBV5-5
clone size: -
D gene: TRBD1
J gene: TRBJ1-3
CDR3 protein: CASSLGGQGRNTIYF
CDR3 DNA: TGTGCCAGCAGCTTGGGTGGACAGGGTAGAAACACCATATATTTT

V gene: TRBV19
clone size: few
D gene: TRBD2
J gene: TRBJ2-2
CDR3 protein: CASSRRTSGGLNTGELFF
CDR3 DNA: TGTGCCAGTAGTCGCCGGACTAGCGGGGGCCTTAACACCGGGGAGCTGTTTTTT

V gene: TRBV6-1
clone size: once
D gene: TRBD1
J gene: TRBJ1-2
CDR3 protein: CASSEGAGGPANYGYTF
CDR3 DNA: TGTGCCAGCAGTGAAGGGGCAGGGGGCCCAGCTAACTATGGCTACACCTTC

V gene: TRBV5-5
clone size: -
D gene: -
J gene: TRBJ2-1
CDR3 protein: CASSLEKALNEQFF
CDR3 DNA: TGTGCCAGCAGCTTGGAGAAAGCCTTAAATGAGCAGTTCTTC

V gene: TRBV5-1
clone size: -
D gene: -
J gene: TRBJ1-1
CDR3 protein: CASSSGHRAKNTEAFF
CDR3 DNA: TGCGCCAGCAGCTCCGGACACAGGGCTAAGAACACTGAAGCTTTCTTT

V gene: TRBV5-1
clone size: -
D gene: TRBD2
J gene: TRBJ2-7
CDR3 protein: CASSLSGTSAEQYF
CDR3 DNA: TGCGCCAGCAGCCTATCCGGGACTAGCGCCGAGCAGTACTTC

V gene: TRBV4-2
clone size: once
D gene: -
J gene: TRBJ2-1
CDR3 protein: CASSQENAGGYNEQFF
CDR3 DNA: TGTGCCAGCAGCCAAGAAAATGCAGGGGGGTACAATGAGCAGTTCTTC

V gene: TRBV6-1
clone size: once
D gene: TRBD1
J gene: TRBJ2-5
CDR3 protein: CASSRDRGQETQYF
CDR3 DNA: TGTGCCAGCAGCCGTGACAGGGGGCAAGAGACCCAGTACTTC

V gene: TRBV30
clone size: -
D gene: -
J gene: TRBJ1-6
CDR3 protein: CASSPPGGSYNSPLHF
CDR3 DNA: TGTGCCTCCAGTCCCCCGGGGGGCTCCTATAATTCACCCCTCCACTTT